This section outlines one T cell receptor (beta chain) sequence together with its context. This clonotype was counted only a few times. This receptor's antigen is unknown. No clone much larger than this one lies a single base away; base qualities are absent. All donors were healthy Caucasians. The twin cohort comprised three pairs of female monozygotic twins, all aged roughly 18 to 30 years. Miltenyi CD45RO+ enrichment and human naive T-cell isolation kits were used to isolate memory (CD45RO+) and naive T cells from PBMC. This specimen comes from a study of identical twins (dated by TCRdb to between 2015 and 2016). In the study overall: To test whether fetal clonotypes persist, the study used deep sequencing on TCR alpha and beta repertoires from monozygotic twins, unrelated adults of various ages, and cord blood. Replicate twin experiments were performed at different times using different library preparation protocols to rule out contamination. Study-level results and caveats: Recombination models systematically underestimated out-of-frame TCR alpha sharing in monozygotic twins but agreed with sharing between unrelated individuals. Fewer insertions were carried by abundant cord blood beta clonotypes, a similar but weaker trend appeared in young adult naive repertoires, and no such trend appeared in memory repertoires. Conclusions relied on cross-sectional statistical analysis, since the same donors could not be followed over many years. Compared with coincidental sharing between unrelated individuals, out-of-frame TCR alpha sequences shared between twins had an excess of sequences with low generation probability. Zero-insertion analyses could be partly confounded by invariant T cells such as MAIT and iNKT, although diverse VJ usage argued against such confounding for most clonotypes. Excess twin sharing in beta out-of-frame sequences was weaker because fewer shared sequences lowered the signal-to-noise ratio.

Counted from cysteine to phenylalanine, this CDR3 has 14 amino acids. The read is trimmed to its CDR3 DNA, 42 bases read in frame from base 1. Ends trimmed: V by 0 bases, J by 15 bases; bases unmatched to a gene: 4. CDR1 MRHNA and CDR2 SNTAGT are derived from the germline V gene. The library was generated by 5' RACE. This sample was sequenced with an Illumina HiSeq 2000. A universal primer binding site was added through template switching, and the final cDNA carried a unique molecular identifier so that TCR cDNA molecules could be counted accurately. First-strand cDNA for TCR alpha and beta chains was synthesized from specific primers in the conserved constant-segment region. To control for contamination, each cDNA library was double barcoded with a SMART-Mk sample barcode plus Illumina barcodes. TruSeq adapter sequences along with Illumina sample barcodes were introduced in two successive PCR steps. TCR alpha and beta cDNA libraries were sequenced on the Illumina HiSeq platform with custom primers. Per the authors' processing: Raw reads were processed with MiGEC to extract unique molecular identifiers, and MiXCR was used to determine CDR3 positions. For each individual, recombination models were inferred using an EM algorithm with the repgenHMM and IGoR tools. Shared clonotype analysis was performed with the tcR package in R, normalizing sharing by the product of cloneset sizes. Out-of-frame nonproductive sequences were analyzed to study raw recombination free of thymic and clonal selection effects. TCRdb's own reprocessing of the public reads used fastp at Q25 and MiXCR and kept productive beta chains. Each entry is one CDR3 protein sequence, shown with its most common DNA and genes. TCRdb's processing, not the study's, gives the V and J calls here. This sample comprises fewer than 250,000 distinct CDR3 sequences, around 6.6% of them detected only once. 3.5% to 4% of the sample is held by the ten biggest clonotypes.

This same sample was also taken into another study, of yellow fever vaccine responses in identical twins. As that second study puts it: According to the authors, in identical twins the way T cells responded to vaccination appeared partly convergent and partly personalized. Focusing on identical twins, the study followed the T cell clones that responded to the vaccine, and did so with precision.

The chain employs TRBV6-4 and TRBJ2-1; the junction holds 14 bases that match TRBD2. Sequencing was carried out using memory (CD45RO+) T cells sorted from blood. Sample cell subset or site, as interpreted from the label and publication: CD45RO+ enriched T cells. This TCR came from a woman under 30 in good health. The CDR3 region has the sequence CASSDSEGLAGVFF. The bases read TGTGCCAGCAGTGACTCGGAGGGACTAGCGGGAGTGTTCTTC.